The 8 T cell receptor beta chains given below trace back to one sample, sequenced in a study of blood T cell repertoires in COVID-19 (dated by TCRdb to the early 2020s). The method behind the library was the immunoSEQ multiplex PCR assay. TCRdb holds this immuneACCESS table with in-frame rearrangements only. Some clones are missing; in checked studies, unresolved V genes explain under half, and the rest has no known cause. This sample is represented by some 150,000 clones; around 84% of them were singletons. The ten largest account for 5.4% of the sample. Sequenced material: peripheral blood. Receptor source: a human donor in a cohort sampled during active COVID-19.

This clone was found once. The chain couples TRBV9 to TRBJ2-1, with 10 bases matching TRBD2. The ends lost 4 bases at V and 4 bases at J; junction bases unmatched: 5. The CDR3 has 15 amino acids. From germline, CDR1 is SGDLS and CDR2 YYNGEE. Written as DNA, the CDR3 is TGTGCCAGCAGCTCCGGGACTAGCGTGTACAATGAGCAGTTCTTC. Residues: CASSSGTSVYNEQFF.

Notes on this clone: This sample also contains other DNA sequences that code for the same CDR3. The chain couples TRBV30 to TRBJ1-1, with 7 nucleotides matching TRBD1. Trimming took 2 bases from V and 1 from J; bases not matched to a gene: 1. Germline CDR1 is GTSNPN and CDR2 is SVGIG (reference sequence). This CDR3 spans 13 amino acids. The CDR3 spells CAWSRDRNTEAFF. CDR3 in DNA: TGTGCCTGGAGTCGGGACAGGAACACTGAAGCTTTCTTT.

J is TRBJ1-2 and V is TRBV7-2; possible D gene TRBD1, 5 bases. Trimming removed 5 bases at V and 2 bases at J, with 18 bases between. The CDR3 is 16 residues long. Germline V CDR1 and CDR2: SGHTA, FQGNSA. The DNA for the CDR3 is TGTGCCAGCAGCCGTACAGGATCCCAACCGAACTATGGCTACACCTTC. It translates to CASSRTGSQPNYGYTF.

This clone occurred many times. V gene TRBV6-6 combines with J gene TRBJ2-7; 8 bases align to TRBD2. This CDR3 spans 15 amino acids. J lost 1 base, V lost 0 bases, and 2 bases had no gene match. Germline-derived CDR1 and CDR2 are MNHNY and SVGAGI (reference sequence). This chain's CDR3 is CASSYSGGRSYEQYF. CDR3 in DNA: TGTGCCAGCAGTTACTCGGGCGGGAGGTCCTACGAGCAGTACTTC.

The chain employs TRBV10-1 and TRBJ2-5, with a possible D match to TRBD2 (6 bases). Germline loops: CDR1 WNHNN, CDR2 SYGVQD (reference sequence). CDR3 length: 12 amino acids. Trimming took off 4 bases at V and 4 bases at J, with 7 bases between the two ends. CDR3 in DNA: TGCGCCAGCAGTGCCGGGGGAGAGACCCAGTACTTC. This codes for CASSAGGETQYF.

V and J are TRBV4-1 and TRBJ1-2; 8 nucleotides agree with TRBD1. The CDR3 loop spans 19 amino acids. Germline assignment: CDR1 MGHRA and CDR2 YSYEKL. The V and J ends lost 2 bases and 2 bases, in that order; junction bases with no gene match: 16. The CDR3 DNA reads TGCGCCAGCAGCCAACTCAGCCCCCCGCTGACAGGGGCGAACTATGGCTACACCTTC. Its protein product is CASSQLSPPLTGANYGYTF.

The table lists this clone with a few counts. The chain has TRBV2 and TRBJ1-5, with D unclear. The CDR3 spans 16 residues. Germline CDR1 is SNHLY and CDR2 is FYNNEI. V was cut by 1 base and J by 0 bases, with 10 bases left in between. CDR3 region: CASSEEGDYSNQPQHF. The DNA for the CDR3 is TGTGCCAGCAGTGAAGAAGGAGATTATAGCAATCAGCCCCAGCATTTT.

The DNA for the CDR3 is TGCGCCAGCAGCGGTGCGAAATCTAACTATGGCTACACCTTC. Its translation is CASSGAKSNYGYTF. J is TRBJ1-2 and V is TRBV5-1; D is unresolved. The CDR3 is made up of 14 amino acids. Trimming pared 4 bases from V and 0 bases from J, leaving 10 bases between. Germline loops: CDR1 SGHRS, CDR2 YFSETQ.